Only one count was recorded for the clone carrying this T cell receptor (beta chain). The antigen remains undetermined. This record comes from a study of CD8+ T cells in alopecia areata. Study information: Tofacitinib exposure lasted 6 to 18 months, followed by 6 months off drug.

Treatment here: oral pan-JAK inhibitor, 5-10 mg twice daily. CD4+ and CD8+ T cells were sorted from PBMCs stained for CD3, CD4 and CD8. Between the trimmed V and J ends, which lost 0 bases and 6 bases, there was a span of 14 bases. CDR3 length: 15 amino acids. Per germline, CDR1 MGHRA and CDR2 YSYEKL. Study-level findings and limits: Compared with mice, patients displayed less clear TCR sharing, possibly for HLA-related reasons. Scalp lesions, especially in alopecia totalis/universalis, had higher clonality than normal scalp.

RNA was extracted and reverse transcribed into cDNA as the sequencing template. Using immunoSEQ multiplex PCR, the repertoire was profiled, and TCRdb retains in-frame clones only, with some absent. The data show roughly 110,000 clones, over 80% seen once. This sequence was found in a human donor with alopecia areata. The genes are TRBV4-1 and TRBJ1-2; perhaps TRBD1 as D (6 bases). The sample here was CD8+ T cells sorted from blood, taken at week 24, from a patient treated with tofacitinib. Here the CDR3 reads CASSQDHGRGDGYTF. The CDR3 DNA reads TGCGCCAGCAGCCAAGATCATGGCAGGGGCGATGGCTACACCTTC.